This TCR beta chain was recovered during a study of blood T cells in healthy people across ages. Study results and limitations: The study found TCR beta diversity correlated strongly with naive T cell percentage.

Germline loops: CDR1 SEHNR, CDR2 FQNEAQ (reference sequence). Trimming stripped 1 base from V and 5 bases from J, with 13 bases between. CDR3 length equals 15 residues. A second PCR of 7 to 11 cycles used a sample-barcoded 5' primer and a J-beta primer mix. Via MiXCR, TCRdb re-called the 5' RACE reads, giving one row per CDR3 protein. The sample gives over 1,500,000 distinct CDR3 sequences, 49% of which show up once; less than 2.5% is in the top ten. About this clonotype: The target antigen is unknown.

The rearrangement uses TRBV7-9 and TRBJ2-3, with D perhaps TRBD1 or TRBD2 (6 bases each). The sequenced sample was blood. The receptor was isolated from a woman in her thirties or forties in good health. CDR3 sequence (DNA): TGTGCCAGCAGCTTAGAGGGGGGCTGGCAAGATACGCAGTATTTT. This codes for CASSLEGGWQDTQYF.